Each of the 11 T cell receptor beta chains below was sequenced from the same sample in a study of blood T cell repertoires in COVID-19 (TCRdb year 2020). The library was built by means of the immunoSEQ multiplex PCR assay. TCRdb retrieved this table from immuneACCESS and kept in-frame rearrangements only. Not all clones are present; in checked studies, unresolved V genes account for under half, and no reason is known for the remainder. The sample table holds about 230,000 clones, of which 81% were seen once. The top ten clonotypes cover approximately 7.9% of the sample. The sequencing input was peripheral blood. Source of these receptors: a woman older than 75 with acute or convalescent COVID-19.

CDR3 region: CAWSVGGSRADTQYF. The CDR3 bases are TGTGCCTGGAGTGTCGGCGGGAGTAGGGCAGATACGCAGTATTTT. The V and J genes are TRBV30 and TRBJ2-3; TRBD2 matches 7 bases. V lost 0 bases, J lost 4 bases, and 7 bases stayed unmatched. The germline gives CDR1 GTSNPN, CDR2 SVGIG (reference sequence). The CDR3 totals 15 residues.

The chain uses TRBV11-2 and TRBJ2-3; no clear D gene. Germline CDR1 SGHAT, CDR2 FQNNGV. Trimming took 6 bases from V and 0 from J, leaving 10 bases between them. The CDR3 totals 14 residues. In DNA form, the CDR3 reads TGTGCCAGCAGTCCTATTTCCAGCACAGATACGCAGTATTTT. As protein: CASSPISSTDTQYF.

This clone is a singleton in its sample. The V and J genes are TRBV28 and TRBJ2-7, with 7 bases matching TRBD2. V was clipped by 3 bases and J by 5 bases; unmatched bases: 7. CDR1 is MDHEN and CDR2 is SYDVKM in the germline V gene. The CDR3 has 14 amino acids. In DNA, the CDR3 is TGTGCCAGCAGTTTCGGTCGGGGGGTCCACGAGCAGTACTTC. Protein product: CASSFGRGVHEQYF.

The chain couples TRBV11-2 to TRBJ1-4; TRBD1 is a possible D gene (6 bases). V lost 1 base to trimming and J lost 5 bases, with 11 bases between them. Germline assignment: CDR1 SGHAT and CDR2 FQNNGV. This CDR3 has 15 residues. CDR3 protein: CASSLVSGVNEKLFF. The DNA for the CDR3 is TGTGCCAGCAGCTTAGTCTCAGGGGTGAATGAAAAACTGTTTTTT.

This clone appeared once. V and J are TRBV19 and TRBJ2-5, with D hard to call. The CDR3 totals 12 residues. The germline V gene has CDR1 LNHDA and CDR2 SQIVND (reference sequence). Trimming cost V 1 base and J 4 bases, with 4 bases left between them. The CDR3, as DNA: TGTGCCAGTAGTATAGGTCGAGAGACCCAGTACTTC. Protein sequence: CASSIGRETQYF.

V usage is TRBV6-5 and J usage is TRBJ2-3; a possible D gene is TRBD2 (6 bases). Trimming shortened V by 5 bases and J by 2 bases, and 14 bases separated the two germline ends. CDR1 and CDR2 (germline): MNHEY, SVGAGI. This CDR3 contains 15 residues. CDR3 sequence: CASSPPGLYTDTQYF. CDR3 coding DNA: TGTGCCAGCAGTCCCCCGGGACTTTACACAGATACGCAGTATTTT.

The chain has TRBV29-1 and TRBJ1-1; 9 bases agree with TRBD1. The germline V gene encodes CDR1 SQVTM and CDR2 ANQGSEA. V was clipped by 4 bases and J by 2 bases; unmatched bases: 2. This CDR3 is 13 amino acids long. The CDR3 bases are TGCAGCGTTGTGGGACAGGGAAACACTGAAGCTTTCTTT. Protein product: CSVVGQGNTEAFF.

This rearrangement joins TRBV7-2 to TRBJ1-1; 8 bases map to TRBD1. Germline trimming cut 1 base from V and 5 bases from J; bases unmatched to any gene: 6. The CDR3 is made up of 15 amino acids. CDR1 is SGHTA, CDR2 FQGNSA, per germline. The DNA for the CDR3 is TGTGCCAGCAGCTTAGGACAGGGGATGGGGACTGAAGCTTTCTTT. Translating gives CASSLGQGMGTEAFF.

The CDR3 here is CASSEVPGPEAFF. In nucleotides, the CDR3 is TGTGCCAGCAGTGAAGTCCCAGGCCCAGAAGCTTTCTTT. This chain links TRBV2 with TRBJ1-1, with no clear D. This CDR3 has 13 amino acids. Germline CDR1 reads SNHLY; CDR2 reads FYNNEI. The ends were cut back, 1 base at V and 8 bases at J, with 11 bases in the middle.

V gene TRBV11-2 combines with J gene TRBJ1-3; a weak D match, TRBD1 (6 bases). The length of the CDR3 is 16 residues. V was pared by 5 bases and J by 2 bases, with 16 bases between. Per the germline V gene, CDR1 is SGHAT and CDR2 is FQNNGV. CDR3: CASSAIQGRAGNTIYF. The CDR3 coding sequence is TGTGCCAGCAGCGCTATACAGGGCAGGGCTGGAAACACCATATATTTT.

This chain uses TRBV19 with TRBJ2-1, with 10 positions matching TRBD2. This CDR3 contains 15 residues. CDR1 and CDR2 (germline): LNHDA, SQIVND (reference sequence). Trimming took 1 base from V and 4 from J; bases not matched to a gene: 1. The CDR3 is CASSIASGGYNEQFF. The CDR3 DNA follows: TGTGCCAGTAGTATAGCTAGCGGGGGTTACAATGAGCAGTTCTTC.